The clone carrying this T cell receptor beta chain was seen a handful of times. The data originate from a study of blood T cell repertoires in COVID-19. V lost 0 bases to trimming and J lost 7 bases; unmatched junction nucleotides: 6. CDR1 SNHLY and CDR2 FYNNEI come from the germline V gene. The CDR3 has 17 amino acids. Participants had their cohort set by participant-reported clinical history. The method was immunoSEQ multiplex PCR; TCRdb's version includes in-frame clones alone and lacks a portion of them. Here the sample spans 200,000 or so clones, 80% to 90% being singletons. This chain connects TRBV2 to TRBJ2-1; 13 bases line up with TRBD2. The receptor's source is a woman in her 30s who had been exposed to COVID-19. Sequences were obtained from PBMCs or T cells enriched from blood (not recorded which). The CDR3 reads CASSEALRTSGSNEQFF. CDR3 bases: TGTGCCAGCAGTGAAGCTTTGAGGACTAGCGGGAGTAATGAGCAGTTCTTC.